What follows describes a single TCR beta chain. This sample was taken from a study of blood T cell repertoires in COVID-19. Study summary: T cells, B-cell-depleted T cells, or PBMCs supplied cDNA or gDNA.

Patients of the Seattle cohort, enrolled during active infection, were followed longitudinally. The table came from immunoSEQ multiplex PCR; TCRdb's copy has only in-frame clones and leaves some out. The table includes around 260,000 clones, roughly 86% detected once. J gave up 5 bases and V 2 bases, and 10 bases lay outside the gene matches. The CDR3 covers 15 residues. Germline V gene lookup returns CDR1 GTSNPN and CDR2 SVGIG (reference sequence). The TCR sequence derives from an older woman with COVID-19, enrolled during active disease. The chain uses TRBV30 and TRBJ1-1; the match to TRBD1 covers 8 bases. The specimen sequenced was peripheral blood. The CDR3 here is CAWSPHRGIFTEAFF. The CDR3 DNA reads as TGTGCCTGGAGTCCGCACAGGGGGATTTTTACTGAAGCTTTCTTT. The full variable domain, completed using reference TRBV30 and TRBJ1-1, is SQTIHQWPATLVQPVGSPLSLECTVEGTSNPNLYWYRQAAGRGLQLLFYSVGIGQISSEVPQNLSASRPQDRQFILSSKKLLLSDSGFYLCAWSPHRGIFTEAFFGQGTRLTVV.